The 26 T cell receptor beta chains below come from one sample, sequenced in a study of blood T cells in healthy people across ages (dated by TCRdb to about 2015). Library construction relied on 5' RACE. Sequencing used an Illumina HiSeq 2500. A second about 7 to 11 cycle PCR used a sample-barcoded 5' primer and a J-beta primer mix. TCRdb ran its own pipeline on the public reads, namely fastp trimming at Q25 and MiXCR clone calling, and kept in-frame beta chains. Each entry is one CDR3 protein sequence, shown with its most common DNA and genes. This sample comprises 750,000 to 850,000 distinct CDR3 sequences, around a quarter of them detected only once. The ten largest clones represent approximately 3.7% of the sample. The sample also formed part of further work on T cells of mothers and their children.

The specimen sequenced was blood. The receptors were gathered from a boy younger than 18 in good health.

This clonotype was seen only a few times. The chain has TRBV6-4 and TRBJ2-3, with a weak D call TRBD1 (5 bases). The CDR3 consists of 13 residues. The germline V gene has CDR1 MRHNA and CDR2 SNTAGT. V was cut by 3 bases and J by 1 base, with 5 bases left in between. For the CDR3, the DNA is TGTGCCAGCAGTGAAGGGGGCACAGATACGCAGTATTTT. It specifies CASSEGGTDTQYF.

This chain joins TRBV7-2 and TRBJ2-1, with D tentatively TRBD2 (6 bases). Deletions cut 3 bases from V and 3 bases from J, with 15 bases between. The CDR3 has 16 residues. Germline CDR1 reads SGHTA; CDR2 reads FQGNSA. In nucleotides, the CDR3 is TGTGCCAGCAGCTTTTTGGGAGGACCTCTCTACAATGAGCAGTTCTTC. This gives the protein CASSFLGGPLYNEQFF.

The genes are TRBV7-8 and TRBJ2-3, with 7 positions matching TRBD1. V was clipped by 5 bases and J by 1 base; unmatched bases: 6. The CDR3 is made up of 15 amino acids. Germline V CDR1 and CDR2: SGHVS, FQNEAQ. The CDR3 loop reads CASSIGTAGTDTQYF. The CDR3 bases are TGTGCCAGCAGCATTGGGACAGCCGGCACAGATACGCAGTATTTT.

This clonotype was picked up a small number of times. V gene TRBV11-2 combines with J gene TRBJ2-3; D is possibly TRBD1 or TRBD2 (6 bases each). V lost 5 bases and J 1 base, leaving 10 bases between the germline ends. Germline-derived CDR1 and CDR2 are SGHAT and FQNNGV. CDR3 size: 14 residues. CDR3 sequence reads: CASSERGRTDTQYF. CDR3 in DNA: TGTGCCAGCAGCGAACGGGGGCGCACAGATACGCAGTATTTT. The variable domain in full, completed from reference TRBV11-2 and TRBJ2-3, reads EAGVAQSPRYKIIEKRQSVAFWCNPISGHATLYWYQQILGQGPKLLIQFQNNGVVDDSQLPKDRFSAERLKGVDSTLKIQPAKLEDSAVYLCASSERGRTDTQYFGPGTRLTVL.

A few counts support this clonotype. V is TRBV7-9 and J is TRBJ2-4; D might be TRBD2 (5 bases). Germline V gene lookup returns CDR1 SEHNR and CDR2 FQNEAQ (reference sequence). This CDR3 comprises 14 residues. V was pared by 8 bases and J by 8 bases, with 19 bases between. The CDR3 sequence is CASSRPGSEDIQYF. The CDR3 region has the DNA TGTGCCAGCTCAAGGCCGGGGTCGGAGGACATTCAGTACTTC. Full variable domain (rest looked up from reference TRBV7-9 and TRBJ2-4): DTGVSQNPRHKITKRGQNVTFRCDPISEHNRLYWYRQTLGQGPEFLTYFQNEAQLEKSRLLSDRFSAERPKGSFSTLEIQRTEQGDSAMYLCASSRPGSEDIQYFGAGTRLSVL.

The CDR3 loop is CSARAHGVRGYGYTF. The CDR3 bases are TGCAGTGCTAGAGCCCACGGGGTCAGGGGCTATGGCTACACCTTC. V usage is TRBV20-1 and J usage is TRBJ1-2; D perhaps matches TRBD1 (6 bases). CDR3 length equals 15 residues. Germline assignment: CDR1 DFQATT and CDR2 SNEGSKA (reference sequence). V shed 1 base and J shed 4 bases, with 16 bases lying between them.

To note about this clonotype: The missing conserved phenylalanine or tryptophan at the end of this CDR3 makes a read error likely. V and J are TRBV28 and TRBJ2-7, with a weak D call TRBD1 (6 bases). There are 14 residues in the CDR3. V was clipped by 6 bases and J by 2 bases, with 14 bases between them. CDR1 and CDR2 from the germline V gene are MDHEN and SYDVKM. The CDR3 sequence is CASRLQGLTYEQYL. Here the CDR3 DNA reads TGTGCCAGCAGGTTACAGGGTCTGACCTACGAGCAGTACCTC.

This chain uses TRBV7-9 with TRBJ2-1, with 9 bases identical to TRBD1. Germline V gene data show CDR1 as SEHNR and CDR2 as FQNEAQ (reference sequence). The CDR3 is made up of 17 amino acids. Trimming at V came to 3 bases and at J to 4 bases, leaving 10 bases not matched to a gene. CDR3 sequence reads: CASSFILRDREYNEQFF. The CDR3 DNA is TGTGCCAGCAGCTTTATACTCCGGGACAGGGAATACAATGAGCAGTTCTTC. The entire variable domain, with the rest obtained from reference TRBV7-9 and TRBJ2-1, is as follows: DTGVSQNPRHKITKRGQNVTFRCDPISEHNRLYWYRQTLGQGPEFLTYFQNEAQLEKSRLLSDRFSAERPKGSFSTLEIQRTEQGDSAMYLCASSFILRDREYNEQFFGPGTRLTVL.

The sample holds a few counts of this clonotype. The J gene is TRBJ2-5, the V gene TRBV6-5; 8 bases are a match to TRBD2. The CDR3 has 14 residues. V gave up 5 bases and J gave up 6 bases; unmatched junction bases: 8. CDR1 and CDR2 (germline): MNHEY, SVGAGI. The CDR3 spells CASSRTSSRKTQYF. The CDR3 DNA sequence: TGTGCCAGCAGTAGGACTAGCAGTCGTAAGACCCAGTACTTC.

The CDR3 bases are TGTGCCAGCAGTTGGCCAGGGCCGCCCTACGAGCAGTACTTC. It specifies CASSWPGPPYEQYF. The chain carries TRBV27 and TRBJ2-7, with D perhaps matching TRBD1 (5 bases). CDR1 and CDR2 (germline): MNHEY, SMNVEV (reference sequence). V was clipped by 4 bases and J by 2 bases, with 12 bases between them. The CDR3 contains 14 residues.

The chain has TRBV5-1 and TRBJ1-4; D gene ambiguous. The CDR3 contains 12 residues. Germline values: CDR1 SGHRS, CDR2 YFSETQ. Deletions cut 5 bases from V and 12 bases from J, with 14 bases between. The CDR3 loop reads CASRGTPSELFF. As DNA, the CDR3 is TGCGCCAGCAGGGGTACCCCGAGCGAACTGTTTTTT.

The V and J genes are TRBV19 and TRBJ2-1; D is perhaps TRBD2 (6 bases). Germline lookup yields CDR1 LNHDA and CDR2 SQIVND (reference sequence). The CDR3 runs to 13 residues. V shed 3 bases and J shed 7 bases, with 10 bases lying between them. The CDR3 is CASSIDRGNEQFF. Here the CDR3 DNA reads TGTGCCAGTAGTATCGATCGGGGGAATGAGCAGTTCTTC.

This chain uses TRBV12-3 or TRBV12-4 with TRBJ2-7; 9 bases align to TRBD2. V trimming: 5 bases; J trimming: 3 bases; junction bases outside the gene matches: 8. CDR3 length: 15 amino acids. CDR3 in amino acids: CASSPKRGVHYEQYF. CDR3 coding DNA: TGTGCCAGCAGTCCTAAGCGGGGGGTTCACTACGAGCAGTACTTC.

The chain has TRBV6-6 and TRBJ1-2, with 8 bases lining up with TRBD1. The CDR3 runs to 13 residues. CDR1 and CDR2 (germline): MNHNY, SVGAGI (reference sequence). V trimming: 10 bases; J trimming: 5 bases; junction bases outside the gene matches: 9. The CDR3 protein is CATVTGEWYGYTF. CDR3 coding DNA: TGTGCCACGGTGACAGGGGAATGGTATGGCTACACCTTC.

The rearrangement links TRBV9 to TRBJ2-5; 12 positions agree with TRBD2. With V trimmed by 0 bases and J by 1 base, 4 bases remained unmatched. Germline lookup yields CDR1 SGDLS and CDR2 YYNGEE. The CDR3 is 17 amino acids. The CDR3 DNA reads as TGTGCCAGCAGCGTAGAAGAACTAGCGGGGGGCCAAGAGACCCAGTACTTC. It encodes CASSVEELAGGQETQYF.

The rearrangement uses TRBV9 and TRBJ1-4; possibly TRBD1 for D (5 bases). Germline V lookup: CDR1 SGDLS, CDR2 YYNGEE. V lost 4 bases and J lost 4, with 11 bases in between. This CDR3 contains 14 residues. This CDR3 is CASSHTDSNEKLFF. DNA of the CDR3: TGTGCCAGCAGCCACACCGACAGTAATGAAAAACTGTTTTTT.

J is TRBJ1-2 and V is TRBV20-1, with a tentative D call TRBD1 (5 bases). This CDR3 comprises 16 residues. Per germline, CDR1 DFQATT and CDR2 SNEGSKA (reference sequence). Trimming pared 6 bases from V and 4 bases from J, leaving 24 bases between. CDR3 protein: CSANPNNQQGVYGYTF. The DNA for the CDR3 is TGCAGTGCGAATCCCAATAACCAACAAGGGGTCTATGGCTACACCTTC.

As DNA, the CDR3 is TGTGCCAGCAGTTTACGGGGGTTCAACTACGAGCAGTACTTC. It specifies CASSLRGFNYEQYF. The rearrangement links TRBV28 to TRBJ2-7, with D perhaps TRBD2 (6 bases). V was clipped by 2 bases and J by 3 bases, with 11 bases between them. The CDR3 length is 14 residues. Germline CDR1 is MDHEN and CDR2 is SYDVKM.

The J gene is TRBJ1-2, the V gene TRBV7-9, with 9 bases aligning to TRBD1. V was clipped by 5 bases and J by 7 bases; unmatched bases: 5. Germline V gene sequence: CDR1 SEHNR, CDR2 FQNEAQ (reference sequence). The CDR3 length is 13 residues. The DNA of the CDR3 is TGTGCCAGCAGCATGGACAGGGGAGGTGGCTACACCTTC. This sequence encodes CASSMDRGGGYTF.

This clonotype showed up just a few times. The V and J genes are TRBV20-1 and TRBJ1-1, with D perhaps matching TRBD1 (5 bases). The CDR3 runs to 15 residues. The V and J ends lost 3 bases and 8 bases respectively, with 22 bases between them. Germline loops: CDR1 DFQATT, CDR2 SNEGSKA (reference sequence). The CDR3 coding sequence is TGCAGTGCTAGCGGGGAGCTGTTAGGGGCAAGGGAAGCTTTCTTT. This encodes CSASGELLGAREAFF.

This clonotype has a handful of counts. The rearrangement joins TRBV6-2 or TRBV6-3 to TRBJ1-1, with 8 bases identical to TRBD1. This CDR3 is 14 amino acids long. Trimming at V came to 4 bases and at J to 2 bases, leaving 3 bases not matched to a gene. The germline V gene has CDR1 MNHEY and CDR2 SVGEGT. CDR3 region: CASSSGGINTEAFF. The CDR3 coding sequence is TGTGCCAGCAGTTCAGGGGGCATTAACACTGAAGCTTTCTTT.

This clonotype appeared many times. The CDR3 reads CAISETDNTDTQYF. CDR3 bases: TGTGCCATCAGTGAAACGGACAACACAGATACGCAGTATTTT. This rearrangement joins TRBV10-3 to TRBJ2-3; possibly TRBD1 for D (5 bases). V was pared by 3 bases and J by 2 bases, with 9 bases between. The CDR3 totals 14 residues. CDR1 is ENHRY and CDR2 is SYGVKD in the germline V gene.

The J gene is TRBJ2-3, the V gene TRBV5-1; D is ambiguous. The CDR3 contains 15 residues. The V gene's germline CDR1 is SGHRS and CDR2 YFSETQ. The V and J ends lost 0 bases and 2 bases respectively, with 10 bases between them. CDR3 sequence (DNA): TGCGCCAGCAGCTTGGTTGGGCTAAACACAGATACGCAGTATTTT. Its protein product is CASSLVGLNTDTQYF.

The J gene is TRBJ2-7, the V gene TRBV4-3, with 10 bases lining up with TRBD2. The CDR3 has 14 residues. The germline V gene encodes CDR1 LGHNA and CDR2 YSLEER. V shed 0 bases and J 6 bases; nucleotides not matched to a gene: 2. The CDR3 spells CASSQELAGFEQYF. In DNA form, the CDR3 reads TGCGCCAGCAGCCAAGAACTAGCGGGGTTCGAGCAGTACTTC.

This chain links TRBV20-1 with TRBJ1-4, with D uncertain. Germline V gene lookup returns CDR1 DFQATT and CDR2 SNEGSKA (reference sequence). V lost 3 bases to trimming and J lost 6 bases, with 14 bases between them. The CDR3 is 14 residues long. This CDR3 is CSARDEAYYEKLFF. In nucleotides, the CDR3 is TGCAGTGCTAGGGATGAGGCCTACTATGAAAAACTGTTTTTT.

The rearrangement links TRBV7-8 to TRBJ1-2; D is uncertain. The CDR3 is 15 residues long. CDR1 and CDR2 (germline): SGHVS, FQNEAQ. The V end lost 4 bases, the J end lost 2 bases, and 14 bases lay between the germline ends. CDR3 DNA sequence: TGTGCCAGCAGCTCACCTGGACGGGTGAACTATGGCTACACCTTC. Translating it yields CASSSPGRVNYGYTF.